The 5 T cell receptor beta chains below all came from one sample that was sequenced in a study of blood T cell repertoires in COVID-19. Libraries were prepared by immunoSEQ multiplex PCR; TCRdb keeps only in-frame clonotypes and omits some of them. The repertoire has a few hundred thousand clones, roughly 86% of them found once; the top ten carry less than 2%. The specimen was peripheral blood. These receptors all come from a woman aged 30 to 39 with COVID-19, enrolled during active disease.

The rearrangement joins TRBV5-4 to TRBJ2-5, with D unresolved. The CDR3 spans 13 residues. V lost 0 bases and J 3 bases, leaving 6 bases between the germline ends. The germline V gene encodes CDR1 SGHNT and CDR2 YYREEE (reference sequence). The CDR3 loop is CASSLVSEETQYF. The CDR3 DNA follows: TGTGCCAGCAGCTTGGTAAGCGAAGAGACCCAGTACTTC.

The CDR3 DNA reads as TGTGCCATCTGGGGGGAGGGCACAGATACGCAGTATTTT. This sequence encodes CAIWGEGTDTQYF. The chain is built from TRBV10-3 and TRBJ2-3, with a possible D match to TRBD2 (6 bases). The CDR3 contains 13 residues. Germline lookup yields CDR1 ENHRY and CDR2 SYGVKD. With 8 bases removed from V and 1 base from J, the gap between germline ends came to 10 bases.

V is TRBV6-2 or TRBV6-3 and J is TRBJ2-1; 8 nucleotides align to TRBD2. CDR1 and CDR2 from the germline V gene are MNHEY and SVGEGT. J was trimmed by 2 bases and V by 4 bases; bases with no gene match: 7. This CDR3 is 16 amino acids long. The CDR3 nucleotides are TGTGCCAGCAGTTTAAGGGGACTAGTTCCCTACAATGAGCAGTTCTTC. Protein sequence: CASSLRGLVPYNEQFF.

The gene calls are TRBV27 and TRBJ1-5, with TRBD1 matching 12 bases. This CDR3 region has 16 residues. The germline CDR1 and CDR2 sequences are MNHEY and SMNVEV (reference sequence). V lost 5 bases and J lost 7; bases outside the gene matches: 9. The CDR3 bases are TGTGCCAGCAGTCCTGGGACAGGGGGCGCGGGGCAGCCCCAGCATTTT. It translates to CASSPGTGGAGQPQHF.

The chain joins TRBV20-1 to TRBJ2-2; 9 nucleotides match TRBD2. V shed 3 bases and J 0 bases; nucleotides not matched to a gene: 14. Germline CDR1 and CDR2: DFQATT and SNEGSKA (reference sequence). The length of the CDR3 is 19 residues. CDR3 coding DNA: TGCAGTGCTAGTGTGGCTAGCGGGGAGAAACCTTCGAACACCGGGGAGCTGTTTTTT. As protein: CSASVASGEKPSNTGELFF.